This T cell receptor beta chain was observed in a study of cytomegalovirus exposure and HLA in healthy donors. Study-wide results and caveats: Researchers catalogued under 200 TCR beta chains as cytomegalovirus-associated. The study dropped some indistinguishable V segments, TRBV6-2 and TRBV6-3 among them. What was likely a sequencing artifact was a cluster of highly shared sequence variants.

Concerning this clone itself: Its antigen is unidentified.

13 Jbeta primers and 60 Vbeta primers were used for the PCR. TCRdb's copy holds only in-frame clones and misses some; the assay was immunoSEQ multiplex PCR. The sample shows about 140,000 clones, roughly 77% of them seen only once. Unrecorded immune exposures were likely, despite nominal health at sampling. V was pared by 0 bases and J by 6 bases, with 9 bases between. CDR1 MNHEY and CDR2 SVGAGI come from the germline V gene. The CDR3 extends over 13 amino acids. This receptor was identified in a man aged 40-55 years in good health and CMV-seronegative. The rearrangement uses TRBV6-5 and TRBJ2-7, with TRBD1 as a possible D gene (6 bases). Sequenced sample: PBMCs. CDR3 loop: CASSYSTGTEQYF. The CDR3 coding sequence is TGTGCCAGCAGTTACTCCACAGGGACCGAGCAGTACTTC.